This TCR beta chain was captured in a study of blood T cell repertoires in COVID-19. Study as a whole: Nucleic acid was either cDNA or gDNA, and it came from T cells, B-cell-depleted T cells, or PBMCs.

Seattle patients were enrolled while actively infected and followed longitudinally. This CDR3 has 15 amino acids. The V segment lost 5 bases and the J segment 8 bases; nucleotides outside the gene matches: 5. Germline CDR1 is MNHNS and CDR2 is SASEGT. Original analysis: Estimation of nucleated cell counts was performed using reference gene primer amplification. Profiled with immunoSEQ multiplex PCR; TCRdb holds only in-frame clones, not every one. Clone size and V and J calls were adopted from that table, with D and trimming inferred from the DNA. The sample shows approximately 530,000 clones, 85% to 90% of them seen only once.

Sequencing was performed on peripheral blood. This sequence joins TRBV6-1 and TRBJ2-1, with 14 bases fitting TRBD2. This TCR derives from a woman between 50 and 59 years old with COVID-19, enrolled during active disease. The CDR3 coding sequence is TGTGCCAGCAGTCGTGGGACTAGCGGGGGCGATGAGCAGTTCTTC. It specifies CASSRGTSGGDEQFF.